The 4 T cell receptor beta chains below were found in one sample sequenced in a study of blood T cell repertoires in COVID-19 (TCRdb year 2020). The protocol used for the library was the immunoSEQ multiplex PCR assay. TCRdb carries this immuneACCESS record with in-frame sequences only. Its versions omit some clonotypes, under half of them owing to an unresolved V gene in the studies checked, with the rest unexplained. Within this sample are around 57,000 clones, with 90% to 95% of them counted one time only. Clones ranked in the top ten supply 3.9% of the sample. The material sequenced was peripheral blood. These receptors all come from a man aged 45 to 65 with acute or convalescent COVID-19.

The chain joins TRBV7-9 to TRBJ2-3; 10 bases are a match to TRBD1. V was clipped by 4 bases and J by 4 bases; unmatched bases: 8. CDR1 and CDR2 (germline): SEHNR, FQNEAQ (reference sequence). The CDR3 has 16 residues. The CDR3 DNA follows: TGTGCCAGCAGCTCCCCGACAGGGGGCGCAGCAGATACGCAGTATTTT. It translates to CASSSPTGGAADTQYF.

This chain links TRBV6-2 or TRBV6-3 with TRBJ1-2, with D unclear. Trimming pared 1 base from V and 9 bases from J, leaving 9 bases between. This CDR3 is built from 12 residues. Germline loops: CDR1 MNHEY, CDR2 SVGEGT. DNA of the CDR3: TGTGCCAGCAGTTACTTACCGGTTAGCTACACCTTC. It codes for CASSYLPVSYTF.

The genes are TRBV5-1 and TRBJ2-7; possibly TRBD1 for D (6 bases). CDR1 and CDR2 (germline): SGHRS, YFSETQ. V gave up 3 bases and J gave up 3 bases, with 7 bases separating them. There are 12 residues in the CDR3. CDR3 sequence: CASSSDSYEQYF. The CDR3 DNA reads TGCGCCAGCAGCTCGGACAGCTACGAGCAGTACTTC.

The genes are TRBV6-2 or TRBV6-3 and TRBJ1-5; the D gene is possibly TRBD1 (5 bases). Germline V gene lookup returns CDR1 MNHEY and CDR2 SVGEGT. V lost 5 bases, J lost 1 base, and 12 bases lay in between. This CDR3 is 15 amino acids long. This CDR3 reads CASSLTGNSNQPQHF. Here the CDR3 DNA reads TGTGCCAGCAGTCTAACAGGTAACAGCAATCAGCCCCAGCATTTT.